This T cell receptor (beta chain) was documented in a study of T cell responses to AZD1222 COVID-19 vaccine. Per the germline V gene, CDR1 is SGHVS and CDR2 is FQNEAQ. This CDR3 has 12 residues. The V end lost 5 bases, the J end lost 5 bases, and 10 bases lay between the germline ends. Regarding the study as a whole: It should be noted that donors were predominantly white British and more often female, and clonal diversity was possibly underestimated.

Here immunoSEQ multiplex PCR was the method, and the copy in TCRdb shows in-frame clones only, minus some. The table includes 150,000 to 200,000 clones, more than 85% detected once. Comment on this clone: What it binds is unknown.

Whether given at about 4 or about 12 weeks, second doses were pooled. The chain recombines TRBV7-8 with TRBJ2-7, with D possibly being TRBD2 (6 bases). The sample was peripheral blood, taken 28 days after the second AZD1222 dose. This TCR was sampled from an adult who received the AZD1222 COVID-19 vaccine. Written as DNA, the CDR3 is TGTGCCAGCAGCGTGGCGGGGAACGAGCAGTACTTC. The encoded protein is CASSVAGNEQYF. Variable domain in full (rest from reference TRBV7-8 and TRBJ2-7): GAGVSQSPRYKVAKRGQDVALRCDPISGHVSLFWYQQALGQGPEFLTYFQNEAQLDKSGLPSDRFFAERPEGSVSTLKIQRTQQEDSAVYLCASSVAGNEQYFGPGTRLTVT.